This T cell receptor (beta chain) was obtained from a study of cytomegalovirus exposure and HLA in healthy donors. Whole-study context: The 90 to 150 validation repertoires were produced on the same platform as the roughly 670 repertoires of the first cohort. This was reported in a later analysis. Study-wide points: High specificity and sensitivity for cytomegalovirus status were reported for the classifier.

As to this clone: Its target is not known.

This CDR3 is built from 17 residues. The junction had 15 bases not matched to a gene; V was cut back by 6 bases and J by 3 bases. CDR1 MDHEN and CDR2 SYDVKM come from the germline V gene. Sequenced by immunoSEQ multiplex PCR; TCRdb stores in-frame clones only, minus some. The table includes 90,000 to 140,000 clones, 85% to 90% detected once. Sequencing input: PBMCs. The receptor's source is a woman under 30 in good health and CMV-seropositive. This chain links TRBV28 with TRBJ2-7, with 9 bases fitting TRBD2. CDR3 amino acids: CASRTLTSGQGLYEQYF. The DNA of the CDR3 is TGTGCCAGCAGGACCCTTACTAGCGGGCAAGGGCTCTACGAGCAGTACTTC.